These T cell receptor beta chains were read from a single sample in a study of cytomegalovirus exposure and HLA in healthy donors. Only in-frame clones appear in the TCRdb table, and some are missing; sequencing was by immunoSEQ multiplex PCR. The data show about 230,000 clones, under 90% seen once. Input material: PBMCs. These receptors all come from a human donor in good health. The CDR3 runs from the conserved cysteine through the conserved F or W. The order of the fields is D gene, J gene, V gene, clone size, CDR3 protein, CDR3 DNA. A D gene is named only where the DNA matches it firmly. The size field is filled for only some rows; it gives once, few, many or a size class.

D: .
J: TRBJ2-7
V: TRBV5-6
size: .
CDR3: CASSSRGATPRFYEQYF
DNA: TGTGCCAGCAGCTCTCGGGGGGCCACTCCAAGATTTTACGAGCAGTACTTC

D: .
J: TRBJ2-1
V: TRBV4-1
size: .
CDR3: CASSPRGVADEQFF
DNA: TGCGCCAGCAGCCCGCGGGGAGTGGCTGATGAGCAGTTCTTC

D: .
J: TRBJ2-7
V: TRBV5-8
size: .
CDR3: CASSFAGFYEQYF
DNA: TGTGCCAGCAGCTTCGCAGGGTTCTACGAGCAGTACTTC

D: .
J: TRBJ2-6
V: TRBV19
size: .
CDR3: CASKGVPGANVLTF
DNA: TGCGCCAGTAAAGGGGTTCCTGGGGCCAACGTCCTGACTTTC

D: TRBD2
J: TRBJ2-7
V: TRBV6-6
size: .
CDR3: CASSWLASGTYEQYF
DNA: TGTGCCAGCAGTTGGCTGGCTAGCGGGACTTACGAGCAGTACTTC

D: .
J: TRBJ1-2
V: TRBV4-1
size: .
CDR3: CASSQNQRGLRDGYTF
DNA: TGCGCCAGCAGCCAGAACCAAAGGGGGTTAAGGGATGGCTACACCTTC

D: .
J: TRBJ1-3
V: TRBV15
size: few
CDR3: CATSREGNRAGNTIYF
DNA: TGTGCCACCAGCAGAGAGGGCAACAGGGCTGGAAACACCATATATTTT

D: TRBD1
J: TRBJ2-7
V: TRBV6-5
size: .
CDR3: CASSSSTGAYEQYF
DNA: TGTGCCAGCAGTTCCAGTACAGGGGCCTACGAGCAGTACTTC

D: .
J: TRBJ2-5
V: TRBV2
size: .
CDR3: CASSPVETQYF
DNA: TGTGCCAGCAGTCCGGTGGAGACCCAGTACTTC

D: .
J: TRBJ2-7
V: TRBV27
size: .
CDR3: CASRLAGGKSYEQYF
DNA: TGTGCCAGCAGGTTAGCCGGCGGGAAGTCCTACGAGCAGTACTTC

D: TRBD1
J: TRBJ1-5
V: TRBV2
size: .
CDR3: CASSAAGGVNQPQHF
DNA: TGTGCCAGCAGTGCGGCAGGGGGCGTCAATCAGCCCCAGCATTTT

D: .
J: TRBJ2-7
V: TRBV9
size: .
CDR3: CASSGGSDYEQYF
DNA: TGTGCCAGCAGCGGAGGGTCGGACTACGAGCAGTACTTC

D: .
J: TRBJ1-1
V: TRBV7-8
size: .
CDR3: CASSKQGGNTEAFF
DNA: TGTGCCAGCAGCAAACAGGGTGGTAACACTGAAGCTTTCTTT

D: TRBD2
J: TRBJ2-7
V: TRBV6-1
size: few
CDR3: CASSHGTNYEQYF
DNA: TGTGCCAGCAGTCACGGGACTAACTACGAGCAGTACTTC

D: TRBD1
J: TRBJ2-7
V: TRBV2
size: .
CDR3: CASRDRGYEQYF
DNA: TGTGCCAGCAGGGACAGGGGCTACGAGCAGTACTTC

D: .
J: TRBJ1-5
V: TRBV7-9
size: .
CDR3: CASSFSNQPQHF
DNA: TGTGCCAGCAGCTTCAGTAATCAGCCCCAGCATTTT

D: TRBD2
J: TRBJ2-7
V: TRBV10-2
size: .
CDR3: CASSEFGLAQSSYEQYF
DNA: TGCGCCAGCAGTGAGTTCGGACTAGCCCAGAGCTCCTACGAGCAGTACTTC

D: TRBD1
J: TRBJ1-4
V: TRBV28
size: .
CDR3: CASSLFLQGDEKLFF
DNA: TGTGCCAGCAGTTTATTTCTCCAGGGGGACGAAAAACTGTTTTTT

D: TRBD1
J: TRBJ2-7
V: TRBV11-2
size: once
CDR3: CASSYPRTGLSSYEQYF
DNA: TGTGCCAGCAGCTACCCAAGGACAGGGTTGAGCTCCTACGAGCAGTACTTC

D: .
J: TRBJ1-5
V: TRBV19
size: .
CDR3: CASSIRGSNQPQHF
DNA: TGTGCCAGTAGTATAAGGGGAAGCAATCAGCCCCAGCATTTT

D: .
J: TRBJ1-1
V: TRBV2
size: once
CDR3: CASSVAGRRTEAFF
DNA: TGTGCCAGCAGTGTGGCCGGGAGGCGCACTGAAGCTTTCTTT

D: TRBD1
J: TRBJ2-6
V: TRBV7-9
size: .
CDR3: CASSFRPGGLGANVLTF
DNA: TGTGCCAGCAGCTTTAGACCAGGGGGCCTCGGGGCCAACGTCCTGACTTTC

D: TRBD2
J: TRBJ2-1
V: TRBV6-6
size: .
CDR3: CASSYSREGRVEQFF
DNA: TGTGCCAGCAGTTACTCCCGGGAGGGCCGAGTTGAGCAGTTCTTC

D: TRBD2
J: TRBJ2-1
V: TRBV16
size: .
CDR3: CASSRSGTSGYNEQFF
DNA: TGTGCCAGCAGCCGCTCTGGGACTAGCGGTTACAATGAGCAGTTCTTC

D: .
J: TRBJ1-1
V: TRBV5-1
size: .
CDR3: CASSLVGTSYTEAFF
DNA: TGCGCCAGCAGCTTGGTCGGGACATCTTACACTGAAGCTTTCTTT

D: .
J: TRBJ2-7
V: TRBV7-3
size: .
CDR3: CASRPGAYEQYF
DNA: TGTGCCAGCAGGCCGGGGGCCTACGAGCAGTACTTC

D: TRBD1
J: TRBJ2-5
V: TRBV7-3
size: .
CDR3: CASSLTGGPQETQYF
DNA: TGTGCCAGCAGCTTGACAGGGGGCCCTCAAGAGACCCAGTACTTC

D: .
J: TRBJ2-3
V: TRBV6-1
size: .
CDR3: CASILGGPGTDTQYF
DNA: TGTGCCAGCATCCTGGGGGGACCAGGCACAGATACGCAGTATTTT

D: .
J: TRBJ1-5
V: TRBV13
size: .
CDR3: CASSLGGAGNQPQHF
DNA: TGTGCCAGCAGCTTAGGTGGGGCAGGCAATCAGCCCCAGCATTTT

D: .
J: TRBJ2-5
V: TRBV29-1
size: .
CDR3: CSVGGPAGQETQYF
DNA: TGCAGCGTTGGAGGCCCGGCAGGGCAGGAGACCCAGTACTTC

D: TRBD2
J: TRBJ2-1
V: TRBV11-3
size: .
CDR3: CASSSSTSGDIRDNEQFF
DNA: TGTGCCAGCAGCTCATCGACTAGCGGGGACATAAGGGACAATGAGCAGTTCTTC

D: TRBD2
J: TRBJ2-3
V: TRBV5-1
size: .
CDR3: CASSSGTSGNTQYF
DNA: TGCGCCAGCAGCTCGGGGACTAGCGGAAATACGCAGTATTTT

D: TRBD2
J: TRBJ2-1
V: TRBV9
size: .
CDR3: CASSGGSGSSYNEQFF
DNA: TGTGCCAGCAGCGGAGGTAGCGGGAGCTCCTACAATGAGCAGTTCTTC